The source of this TCR beta chain is a study of CD8 T cells in ankylosing spondylitis. Whole-study results and caveats: Enrichment of disease-linked clones was reportedly significant in matched ankylosing spondylitis synovial fluid. A TCR beta motif of roughly eight highly homologous variants seemed to mark ankylosing spondylitis blood.

With respect to this clonotype: Antigen unknown.

V was pared by 4 bases and J by 3 bases, with 19 bases between. CDR3 length equals 16 residues. The germline V gene has CDR1 MDHEN and CDR2 SYDVKM. One entry per CDR3 protein results from TCRdb running MiXCR on the 5' RACE reads. The data show about 540,000 distinct CDR3 sequences, roughly 12% seen once. The source material was blood, either unsorted or a sorted T cell fraction (not recorded which). The sequence was obtained from a male donor with ankylosing spondylitis. This chain joins TRBV28 and TRBJ2-7; D may be TRBD1 or TRBD2 (7 bases each). The CDR3 sequence: CASSSPRQGEGYEQYV. Here the CDR3 DNA reads TGTGCCAGCAGTTCCCCCCGGCAGGGGGAGGGCTACGAGCAGTACGTC.